This T cell receptor (beta chain) was captured by sequencing in a study of cytomegalovirus exposure and HLA in healthy donors (dated by TCRdb to between 2016 and 2019). For context, the study as a whole: In an earlier analysis of 587 of the donors, 276 Gb of sequence data and 100 million or so unique TCR beta sequences from about 179 million T cells were reported. The later analysis used no new phenotypic data to find candidate immune exposures, relying instead on TCR beta sequences and their occurrence across donors. An early release covering roughly 580 HLA-typed donors comprised approximately 300 gigabases of sequencing data and around 80 million unique TCR sequences. In a later analysis, previously published TCR beta repertoires from roughly 710 donors were re-analyzed and high-resolution HLA genotyping was added so that TCR occurrence patterns could be studied. A few DR-DQ haplotypes were handled as single units for association and clustering because linkage in the cohort was strong. The study combined high-throughput TCR immunosequencing, statistical association of individual TCRs with disease status, and machine learning to predict cytomegalovirus infection status. Alongside the repertoire data, information on donor age, sex, ethnicity and CMV serostatus was compiled. In an earlier analysis of about 590 of the donors, high-throughput TCR beta sequencing was used to judge whether each TCR beta V gene segment behaved as functional or pseudogenic. Using immunosequencing, the study profiled T cell repertoires from approximately 700 subjects and related those repertoires to cytomegalovirus serostatus. The study was designed to test whether signatures of past pathogen exposure could be identified by cataloging public T cell receptors. Among roughly 370 genotyped donors of the cohort, an average of around 240,000 unique TCR beta nucleotide sequences were sequenced per donor, about a sixth of them non-productive. Of the 300 to 500 genotyped donors, approximately 80% were placed in the genetic ancestry cluster associated with self-reported Caucasian donors. Typing coverage differed by locus: A, B, C, DRB1 and DQB1 were typed in about 620-630 donors, DQA1 in 500 to 550, DPA1 in 600 to 610, and DPB1 in 472. Along with the approximately 650-subject first cohort, a separate validation cohort of around 120 different subjects was used. All discovery cohort repertoires had been generated using a single sequencing platform. A later genetic analysis took genome-wide SNP genotypes for about 55% of the roughly 670 donors and used that subset as a discovery cohort. HLA typing covered class I and class II loci at four-digit resolution.

General conclusions and limits of the study: Sequencing depth was assumed to be roughly uniform across donors in the presence/absence analyses, though that assumption may not hold. The authors suggested that the approach could potentially be generalized to other disease states and immunological phenotypes. Strong co-occurrence of HLA alleles, especially DR and DQ, made assigning TCR associations to individual alleles difficult. Compared with equally common non-associated chains, HLA-associated TCR beta chains in a later analysis were more clonally expanded and had lower generation probabilities. In both the original and validation cohorts, the classifier was reported to diagnose cytomegalovirus status with high specificity and sensitivity. An earlier analysis of approximately 500 of the donors showed that most TCR beta V segments appeared in productive rearrangements either about 90% or about 30% of the time, which broadly matched IMGT annotations. Because counts were too low, approximately 18 rarely observed V segments, including chromosome 9 orphons, were excluded from the earlier analysis of a few hundred of the donors. A later genetic analysis associated a missense DCLRE1C variant with V-gene and J-gene trimming of TCR beta chains, and an independent cohort replicated the association. Linkage disequilibrium might explain the correlated functional status among segregating V segments, but an unknown experimental factor could not be excluded. In the study, approximately 160 TCR beta chains were listed as associated with cytomegalovirus. Immune exposure information for the cohort was limited to CMV serostatus. A later analysis reported that several top co-occurrence clusters appeared linked to parvovirus B19, influenza, CMV and Epstein-Barr virus. In a later genetic analysis, fewer N-insertions in productive TCRs were reported among donors in an Asian-associated ancestry cluster than the roughly 700-donor mean. A later analysis found that TCR association rates varied across HLA loci, with DRB1 alleles showing the most associated TCRs and HLA-C alleles the fewest. Because HLA typing was missing for some donors at each locus, association tests included only the typed subset. This cohort had only TCR beta chains sequenced, and the lack of alpha or paired-chain data limited which features could be detected. In a later analysis, most CMV-associated TCR beta chains were found to appear HLA-restricted, with HLA associations seemingly driven largely by CMV exposure. While some public TCRs were present in many individuals, most TCR sequences turned up only very rarely across donors. In a later analysis, about 17,000 TCR beta sequences were associated with specific HLA alleles at a false discovery rate of 0.05. A further reported finding was that TCR beta sequences accurately predicted the HLA-A and HLA-B alleles for most subjects in the first cohort. A group of highly shared sequence variants was considered likely to be a technical artifact of the sequencing pipeline. Three of the identified cytomegalovirus-associated TCR beta chains were confirmed in vitro to be specific for cytomegalovirus antigens. Some IMGT-functional V segments, including TRBV6-2 and TRBV6-3, could not be told apart with the 87-base-pair reads, so those segments were excluded.

The CDR3, cysteine through phenylalanine, is 15 amino acids long. Here the CDR3 DNA is all that survives: 45 bases in frame from base 1. CDR1 and CDR2 (SGHRS, YFSETQ) derive from the germline V gene. Trimming takes 0 bases from V and 2 bases from J, and the germline ends sit 11 bases apart. In total, about 650 healthy bone marrow donors made up the cohort. At the time of sampling, every cohort member was nominally healthy, though immune exposures that went unrecorded were likely present. The donor tested CMV seronegative, placing the donor among the 350 or so seronegative members of the cohort. A peripheral blood sample was collected from each donor, and TCR beta sequencing was performed on peripheral blood mononuclear cells. Genomic DNA was extracted from the blood cell samples with the Qiagen DNeasy Blood Extraction Kit. Receptor amplification or capture employed the immunoSEQ multiplex PCR assay. The multiplex PCR relied on a mix of 60 forward primers for TCR Vbeta segments and 13 reverse primers for TCR Jbeta segments. Amplification of the CDR3 region of rearranged TCR beta genes was performed with a multiplex PCR assay on genomic DNA. Amplified TCR beta libraries were sequenced as 87-base-pair reads on the Illumina HiSeq System. For the original study's pipeline: A later analysis counted about 80 million unique TCR beta chains across the 550 to 700 repertoires, and some 11 million of these chains were shared by at least two donors. Raw reads were error-corrected and collapsed into unique sequences with a nearest-neighbor algorithm that merged closely related sequences to remove PCR and sequencing errors. V, D and J gene segments were assigned by aligning CDR3 sequences to IMGT reference sequences. Each retained sequence needed at least a six-nucleotide match to both a V gene segment and a J gene segment. A rearrangement was called productive if the CDR3 had no stop codons and remained in frame with V and J, and every other rearrangement was called non-productive. Following IMGT convention, CDR3 was defined as the stretch from the second conserved V-encoded cysteine up to the conserved J-encoded phenylalanine. The earlier analysis of some 540 of the donors excluded any sequence lacking an unambiguous match to a single V gene segment. An earlier analysis of some 500 of the donors classified V segments as functional when productive rearrangements were above 56.7% and as segregating when the standard deviation between donors was above 5%. A statistical classification framework was developed to diagnose cytomegalovirus status using the catalog of TCR beta chain sequences. In a later analysis, V and J genes were assigned by comparing TCR nucleotide sequences against IMGT/GENE-DB human TR gene sequences. In a later analysis, CDR3 sequences and most-parsimonious VDJ recombination scenarios were assigned using the TCRdist pipeline. In a later analysis, each TCR beta chain was defined by its CDR3 amino acid sequence together with its V-gene family, and reads without a unique V-gene family were excluded. As a way to deal with suspected cross-contamination and a sequencing artifact, a later analysis dropped under 600 nucleotide sequences that were highly shared and had low generation probability. In a later analysis, a clonal expansion index for each public chain was calculated from normalized within-repertoire ranks of inferred template counts. In a later analysis, generation probabilities were computed with a VDJ recombination model fitted to out-of-frame rearrangements, and the resulting probabilities were checked against IGoR. In a later analysis, hypergeometric tests were used to score TCR-TCR, TCR-HLA and TCR-CMV co-occurrence, with a repertoire-size bias correction applied to TCR pairs. To estimate false discovery rates, a later analysis permuted the HLA or CMV assignments 20 times. In a later analysis, co-occurring TCRs were grouped using DBSCAN, and TCRdist sequence similarity was added for clustering within HLA-allele-positive subsets. For co-occurrence clustering, repertoires with fewer than 30,000 or more than 120,000 public chains were excluded, along with about five repertoires with anomalous nucleotide sharing. TCRdb took over this immuneACCESS table, retaining in-frame rearrangements with V and J assigned. Such tables are incomplete; in checked studies, under half of the missing clones stem from an unresolved V gene, and the remainder is unexplained. V and J calls and clone size come straight from that table; D and trimming were deduced from the DNA. In this sample the table shows about 180,000 clones, 85% of which occur a single time. The ten largest account for 1% of the sample.

Concerning this clone: It has no known antigen specificity. Base qualities are not at hand, and no much larger clone is one base apart.

The V gene is TRBV5-1 and the J gene is TRBJ2-5, with TRBD1 perhaps the D gene, on 6 matching bases. This receptor was taken from a boy aged 2 to 10 in good health and CMV-seronegative. Specimen: PBMCs. This receptor carries the CDR3 CASSLVGDRQETQYF. The sequence in DNA is TGCGCCAGCAGCTTGGTGGGAGACAGGCAAGAGACCCAGTACTTC.